This entry lists 4 T cell receptor beta chains sequenced from one sample in a study of OX40 agonist ivuxolimab in advanced cancers. The table came from immunoSEQ multiplex PCR; TCRdb's copy has only in-frame clones and leaves some out. This sample yields tens of thousands of clones, of which approximately 82% are seen a single time; about 4.5% belongs to the top ten. The sample in question was CD4+ or CD8+ T cells sorted from blood, obtained in a trial of the OX40 agonist ivuxolimab. Every receptor here comes from an adult with an advanced solid tumor such as melanoma, head and neck, liver or kidney cancer.

The sample holds a few counts of this clone. V usage is TRBV9 and J usage is TRBJ1-5; no reliable D call. The ends were cut back, 4 bases at V and 4 bases at J, with 15 bases in the middle. This CDR3 has 15 residues. Germline CDR1 SGDLS, CDR2 YYNGEE. CDR3: CASSPGPTSNQPQHF. The DNA of the CDR3 is TGTGCCAGCAGCCCCGGACCCACATCTAATCAGCCCCAGCATTTT.

The rearrangement links TRBV18 to TRBJ2-7; 7 nucleotides align to TRBD2. The CDR3 spans 15 residues. Germline CDR1 KGHSH, CDR2 LQKENI. V gave up 0 bases and J gave up 2 bases; unmatched junction bases: 4. Here the CDR3 DNA reads TGTGCCAGCTCACCACCGTCTCTAGCGGCCTACGAGCAGTACTTC. Protein sequence: CASSPPSLAAYEQYF.

The chain is built from TRBV6-1 and TRBJ1-6, with TRBD1 matching 10 bases. CDR1 and CDR2 from the germline V gene are MNHNS and SASEGT. There are 15 residues in the CDR3. The trim removed 5 bases at V and 10 bases at J, leaving 8 bases unmatched. The CDR3 sequence is CASSFDRGLGSPLHF. In nucleotides, the CDR3 is TGTGCCAGCAGTTTTGACAGGGGGCTGGGATCACCCCTCCACTTT.

This chain joins TRBV19 and TRBJ1-5, with D maybe TRBD1 (5 bases). The CDR3 sequence is 15 residues long. In germline, CDR1 is LNHDA, CDR2 SQIVND (reference sequence). V shed 3 bases and J shed 0 bases, with 9 bases lying between them. The CDR3 bases are TGTGCCAGTAGTATTTGGGGGTATAGCAATCAGCCCCAGCATTTT. Its translation: CASSIWGYSNQPQHF.